This T cell receptor (beta chain) was obtained from a study of blood T cell repertoires in COVID-19. Study background: The cDNA or gDNA used as material had been derived from T cells, B-cell-depleted T cells, or PBMCs.

TCRdb's copy holds only in-frame clones and misses some; the assay was immunoSEQ multiplex PCR. The sample lists fewer than 300,000 clones; more than 70% were seen once. Deletions cut 4 bases from V and 6 bases from J, with 19 bases between. The germline CDR1 and CDR2 sequences are PRHDT and FYEKMQ (reference sequence). This CDR3 is 16 amino acids long. The rearrangement links TRBV13 to TRBJ2-1, with D perhaps TRBD2 (6 bases). The sequenced sample consisted of PBMCs or T cells enriched from blood (not recorded which). The receptor comes from a woman between 35 and 50 years old with acute COVID-19. DNA for the CDR3: TGTGCCAGCAGCTCATCCACTACGACTAGTATCAATGAGCAGTTCTTC. It codes for CASSSSTTTSINEQFF.